Below, 24 T cell receptor beta chains from the same sample are listed, as sequenced in a study of graft-versus-host responses after intestinal transplantation. These TCRs are of unknown antigen specificity. The method was immunoSEQ multiplex PCR; TCRdb's version includes in-frame clones alone and lacks a portion of them. The sample has roughly 120,000 clones, 90% to 95% seen once; the top ten hold around 0.49%. Sequences were derived from unstimulated CD8+ T cells sorted from spleen or lymph node cells, sampled before intestinal transplant. These receptor sequences come from a human donor who received an intestinal transplant.

V usage is TRBV19 and J usage is TRBJ2-5; D is perhaps TRBD1 or TRBD2 (6 bases each). Germline CDR1 is LNHDA and CDR2 is SQIVND (reference sequence). Trimming removed 6 bases at V and 2 bases at J, with 19 bases between. CDR3 length equals 16 residues. The CDR3 DNA follows: TGTGCCAGTAGCCGCGGCTGGGGGGCACCGCAAGAGACCCAGTACTTC. Protein sequence: CASSRGWGAPQETQYF.

The chain carries TRBV23-1 and TRBJ1-1; D gene unclear. TRBV23-1 is annotated as an ORF whose role is uncertain. The CDR3 totals 15 residues. V was clipped by 2 bases and J by 0 bases, with 10 bases between them. Written as DNA, the CDR3 is TGCGCCAGCAGTCAAGTTGAGGGATTGAACACTGAAGCTTTCTTT. Its protein product is CASSQVEGLNTEAFF.

V is TRBV19 and J is TRBJ2-1; 12 bases fit TRBD2. The V gene's germline CDR1 is LNHDA and CDR2 SQIVND (reference sequence). The CDR3 runs 15 residues. The junction had 5 bases not matched to a gene; V was cut back by 6 bases and J by 5 bases. CDR3 bases: TGTGCCAGTAGATGGACTAGCGGGGTTAACAATGAGCAGTTCTTC. Its protein is CASRWTSGVNNEQFF.

The genes are TRBV6-5 and TRBJ2-1; 8 bases map to TRBD2. The junction had 7 bases not matched to a gene; V was cut back by 4 bases and J by 8 bases. The CDR3 extends over 14 amino acids. The germline gives CDR1 MNHEY, CDR2 SVGAGI. Written as DNA, the CDR3 is TGTGCCAGCAGTTCCGGGACTAGGGGCCATGAGCAGTTCTTC. Protein product: CASSSGTRGHEQFF.

The chain is built from TRBV9 and TRBJ2-5; TRBD2 aligns across 8 bases. The V gene's germline CDR1 is SGDLS and CDR2 YYNGEE. The CDR3 length is 16 residues. With 7 bases clipped from V and 1 base from J, the junction kept 12 bases outside the gene matches. CDR3 DNA: TGTGCCAGCTCCGGGCCCGGGAGGGGAGGCCAAGAGACCCAGTACTTC. Its translation is CASSGPGRGGQETQYF.

The rearrangement uses TRBV7-9 and TRBJ2-7; 7 bases map to TRBD1. CDR1 SEHNR and CDR2 FQNEAQ come from the germline V gene (reference sequence). The CDR3 runs 13 residues. The junction had 7 bases not matched to a gene; V was cut back by 8 bases and J by 3 bases. This CDR3 reads CASDRDEFYEQYF. DNA for the CDR3: TGTGCCAGCGACAGGGACGAGTTCTACGAGCAGTACTTC.

The V and J genes are TRBV15 and TRBJ2-3; 11 bases agree with TRBD2. This CDR3 spans 17 amino acids. V dropped 4 bases and J dropped 4; count of bases not matched to a gene: 10. From germline, CDR1 is LNHNV and CDR2 YYDKDF (reference sequence). The CDR3 DNA is TGTGCCACCAGCACACAGACTAGCGGGGAGCTCCCAGATACGCAGTATTTT. It codes for CATSTQTSGELPDTQYF.

The chain recombines TRBV4-1 with TRBJ2-1; D is tentatively TRBD1 or TRBD2 (5 bases each). The CDR3 has 16 amino acids. Deletions cut 1 base from V and 5 bases from J, with 15 bases between. Germline V gene lookup returns CDR1 MGHRA and CDR2 YSYEKL. CDR3 sequence reads: CASSQVVFGTHNEQFF. Here the CDR3 DNA reads TGCGCCAGCAGCCAAGTAGTCTTCGGGACCCACAATGAGCAGTTCTTC.

This chain uses TRBV27 with TRBJ1-1, with a weak D call TRBD1 (5 bases). From germline, CDR1 is MNHEY and CDR2 SMNVEV (reference sequence). The length of the CDR3 is 16 residues. The V end was cut by 2 bases, the J end by 8 bases, with 21 bases between. CDR3 sequence reads: CASSLGSGYLPGEAFF. CDR3 coding DNA: TGTGCCAGCAGTTTAGGGTCAGGGTACCTCCCAGGGGAAGCTTTCTTT.

The gene calls are TRBV11-2 and TRBJ2-1, with TRBD2 matching over 10 bases. The CDR3 has 15 residues. Germline CDR1 reads SGHAT; CDR2 reads FQNNGV. V gave up 6 bases and J gave up 5 bases; unmatched junction bases: 7. Written as DNA, the CDR3 is TGTGCCAGCAGGACAGCGGGAGGGTCGGACAATGAGCAGTTCTTC. Translation gives CASRTAGGSDNEQFF.

The V call is TRBV28, the J call TRBJ2-5, with 13 positions matching TRBD2. This CDR3 comprises 20 residues. Trimming removed 2 bases from V and 0 bases from J; junction bases left unmatched: 12. Germline V gives CDR1 MDHEN, CDR2 SYDVKM. In DNA form, the CDR3 reads TGTGCCAGCAGTTTAGGGGCCGGACTAGCGGGAGAGAGGGACCAAGAGACCCAGTACTTC. Translation: CASSLGAGLAGERDQETQYF.

CDR3 nucleotides: TGTGCCAGCAGCTTGGGGACTAGCGGGATAGATACGCAGTATTTT. Protein sequence: CASSLGTSGIDTQYF. This rearrangement joins TRBV5-6 to TRBJ2-3; 12 positions match TRBD2. V shed 0 bases and J 5 bases; nucleotides not matched to a gene: 1. The CDR3 extends over 15 amino acids. Germline loops: CDR1 SGHDT, CDR2 YYEEEE.

This clone was counted once. The chain carries TRBV5-6 and TRBJ2-4; 11 bases match TRBD2. Trimming removed 4 bases from V and 3 bases from J; junction bases left unmatched: 3. CDR1 and CDR2 (germline): SGHDT, YYEEEE. The CDR3 is made up of 15 amino acids. As DNA, the CDR3 is TGTGCCAGCAGCCGTAGCGGGAGGGACAAAAACATTCAGTACTTC. Its protein is CASSRSGRDKNIQYF. Drawing the rest from reference TRBV5-6 and TRBJ2-4, the complete variable domain is DAGVTQSPTHLIKTRGQQVTLRCSPKSGHDTVSWYQQALGQGPQFIFQYYEEEERQRGNFPDRFSGHQFPNYSSELNVNALLLGDSALYLCASSRSGRDKNIQYFGAGTRLSVL.

This rearrangement joins TRBV28 to TRBJ1-1; D not certain. Germline V lookup: CDR1 MDHEN, CDR2 SYDVKM. The CDR3 spans 13 residues. Trimming removed 6 bases at V and 2 bases at J, with 10 bases between. The CDR3, as DNA: TGTGCCAGCAGGACCACCCTAAACACTGAAGCTTTCTTT. Translating it yields CASRTTLNTEAFF.

This chain joins TRBV4-2 and TRBJ2-7; D ambiguous. CDR1 and CDR2 from the germline V gene are LGHNA and YNFKEQ. The CDR3 contains 15 residues. Trimming took off 4 bases at V and 0 bases at J, with 13 bases between the two ends. The CDR3 reads CASSREGRSSYEQYF. In DNA, the CDR3 is TGTGCCAGCAGCCGTGAAGGACGGAGCTCCTACGAGCAGTACTTC.

This chain uses TRBV7-9 with TRBJ2-3; D gene uncertain. Trimming took off 5 bases at V and 1 base at J, with 10 bases between the two ends. The V gene's germline CDR1 is SEHNR and CDR2 FQNEAQ (reference sequence). The CDR3 covers 14 residues. The CDR3 nucleotides read TGTGCCAGCAGCCGTCTAGGTGGCACAGATACGCAGTATTTT. It translates to CASSRLGGTDTQYF.

The rearrangement uses TRBV19 and TRBJ2-7; 9 nucleotides line up with TRBD2. The ends lost 3 bases at V and 2 bases at J; junction bases unmatched: 5. The CDR3 sequence is 15 residues long. The germline V gene encodes CDR1 LNHDA and CDR2 SQIVND (reference sequence). The CDR3 loop reads CASSISLAGPYEQYF. Written as DNA, the CDR3 is TGTGCCAGTAGTATCTCCCTAGCGGGGCCCTACGAGCAGTACTTC.

The V and J genes are TRBV28 and TRBJ2-7; TRBD2 agrees at 13 bases. CDR3 length: 21 amino acids. Germline CDR1 reads MDHEN; CDR2 reads SYDVKM. Germline trimming cut 4 bases from V and 3 bases from J; bases unmatched to any gene: 21. CDR3 amino acids: CASSSPPSVLAGGPVHYEQYF. The CDR3, as DNA: TGTGCCAGCAGTTCTCCCCCCTCGGTACTAGCGGGAGGGCCAGTACACTACGAGCAGTACTTC.

The chain couples TRBV9 to TRBJ2-1, with 9 bases identical to TRBD2. The CDR3 loop spans 14 amino acids. Germline V gives CDR1 SGDLS, CDR2 YYNGEE. J lost 7 bases, V lost 2 bases, and 4 bases had no gene match. The CDR3 spells CASSVSAGGNEQFF. The CDR3 DNA follows: TGTGCCAGCAGCGTCTCAGCGGGAGGAAATGAGCAGTTCTTC.

V is TRBV27 and J is TRBJ2-5, with TRBD2 matching 8 bases. V dropped 5 bases and J dropped 11; count of bases not matched to a gene: 13. Germline V lookup: CDR1 MNHEY, CDR2 SMNVEV (reference sequence). This CDR3 is 14 amino acids long. The CDR3 loop is CASSHSGRRYEQYF. The CDR3 bases are TGTGCCAGCAGTCACAGCGGGAGAAGATATGAGCAGTACTTC.

The J gene is TRBJ2-3, the V gene TRBV15, with D perhaps TRBD1 or TRBD2 (5 bases each). This CDR3 has 15 residues. From germline, CDR1 is LNHNV and CDR2 YYDKDF (reference sequence). V lost 5 bases and J 5 bases, leaving 17 bases between the germline ends. CDR3 DNA sequence: TGTGCCACCAGCGTGGGGTCGGGACCCGGAGATACGCAGTATTTT. This gives the protein CATSVGSGPGDTQYF.

V and J are TRBV5-1 and TRBJ2-1; D possibly corresponds to TRBD2 (6 bases). Germline-derived CDR1 and CDR2 are SGHRS and YFSETQ. The V and J ends lost 4 bases and 8 bases respectively, with 19 bases between them. There are 15 residues in the CDR3. CDR3 in amino acids: CASSDLGLTRDEQFF. The CDR3 DNA reads as TGCGCCAGCAGCGACCTGGGACTCACCCGGGATGAGCAGTTCTTC.

This clone was picked up one time. The V gene is TRBV29-1, the J gene TRBJ2-3; the match to TRBD2 covers 12 bases. Per germline, CDR1 SQVTM and CDR2 ANQGSEA. This CDR3 has 15 amino acids. After removal of 3 bases from V and 6 bases from J, the junction contained 7 bases not matched to a gene. The CDR3 region is CSVDHWGTSGDTQYF. CDR3 coding DNA: TGCAGCGTTGATCACTGGGGGACTAGCGGGGATACGCAGTATTTT.

The rearrangement joins TRBV10-1 to TRBJ2-1; 8 positions match TRBD2. The germline V gene has CDR1 WNHNN and CDR2 SYGVQD (reference sequence). Trimming cost V 2 bases and J 6 bases; bases outside gene matches: 9. CDR3 size: 16 residues. This CDR3 reads CASSENLLAGTNEQFF. The CDR3 DNA reads as TGCGCCAGCAGTGAGAATTTGTTAGCGGGAACCAATGAGCAGTTCTTC.